Shown below are 22 T cell receptor beta chains from a single sample sequenced in a study of T cell repertoires and leukemia-associated antigens. Which antigens these TCRs recognize remains unknown. TCRdb re-called the 5' RACE reads with MiXCR, one entry per CDR3 protein. The data hold roughly 15,000 distinct CDR3 sequences, with about 39% observed a single time. The source material was CD3+ T cells sorted from blood and cultured. These TCRs come from a female donor in good health.

The chain combines TRBV6-6 with TRBJ1-3, with TRBD1 matching over 8 bases. CDR3 length equals 13 residues. The germline V gene has CDR1 MNHNY and CDR2 SVGAGI (reference sequence). V gave up 8 bases and J gave up 3 bases; unmatched junction bases: 3. CDR3 DNA: TGTGCCAGCTCAACAGGGGGTGGAAACACCATATATTTT. Translating gives CASSTGGGNTIYF.

This clonotype was observed a single time. A read error may account for a junction end that differs from germline. The chain combines TRBV3-1 with TRBJ2-1, with a possible D match to TRBD2 (6 bases). Germline V gene lookup returns CDR1 LGHDT and CDR2 YNNKEL (reference sequence). CDR3 length: 15 amino acids. CDR3 sequence (DNA): TGTGCCGGCAGCCAGGATGGGGGGTCGTACAATGAGCAGTCCTTC. The encoded protein is CAGSQDGGSYNEQSF.

The chain joins TRBV18 to TRBJ2-7, with 10 bases identical to TRBD1. Germline-derived CDR1 and CDR2 are KGHSH and LQKENI. The CDR3 loop spans 15 amino acids. Trimming cost V 5 bases and J 0 bases; bases outside gene matches: 4. The CDR3 sequence: CASSLGQGISYEQYF. In DNA, the CDR3 is TGTGCCAGCTCATTGGGACAGGGGATCTCCTACGAGCAGTACTTC. The entire variable domain, with the rest obtained from reference TRBV18 and TRBJ2-7, is as follows: NAGVMQNPRHLVRRRGQEARLRCSPMKGHSHVYWYRQLPEEGLKFMVYLQKENIIDESGMPKERFSAEFPKEGPSILRIQQVVRGDSAAYFCASSLGQGISYEQYFGPGTRLTVT.

Judged by abundance, this clonotype is medium-sized. This sequence joins TRBV7-2 and TRBJ2-5; unclear D gene. The CDR3 has 10 residues. V was cut by 8 bases and J by 1 base, with 2 bases left in between. The germline V gene encodes CDR1 SGHTA and CDR2 FQGNSA. The CDR3 reads CASGQETQYF. Written as DNA, the CDR3 is TGTGCCAGCGGCCAAGAGACCCAGTACTTC.

The CDR3 sequence is CASSLGQSTGTGELFF. The CDR3 region has the DNA TGTGCCAGCAGCTTAGGACAATCGACGGGCACCGGGGAGCTGTTTTTT. V is TRBV7-2 and J is TRBJ2-2; no definite D call. V gave up 1 base and J gave up 4 bases, with 13 bases separating them. Per the germline V gene, CDR1 is SGHTA and CDR2 is FQGNSA. The CDR3 runs to 16 residues.

Judged by abundance, this clonotype is medium-sized. V gene TRBV5-1 combines with J gene TRBJ2-2, with 7 bases fitting TRBD1. Germline-derived CDR1 and CDR2 are SGHRS and YFSETQ. This CDR3 contains 14 residues. J gave up 6 bases and V 6 bases, and 8 bases lay outside the gene matches. The CDR3 protein is CASKSGQASGELFF. The CDR3 DNA follows: TGCGCCAGCAAGTCCGGACAGGCCTCCGGGGAGCTGTTTTTT.

This rearrangement joins TRBV7-2 to TRBJ2-1; D not certain. The CDR3 is made up of 14 amino acids. The V gene's germline CDR1 is SGHTA and CDR2 FQGNSA. Trimming shortened V by 3 bases and J by 1 base, and 7 bases separated the two germline ends. CDR3 sequence reads: CASSFMGSYNEQFF. CDR3 DNA: TGTGCCAGCAGCTTCATGGGGTCCTACAATGAGCAGTTCTTC.

Remarks on this clonotype: A read error may account for a junction end that differs from germline. The V call is TRBV25-1, the J call TRBJ2-5; possible D gene TRBD2, 6 bases. The CDR3 has 17 amino acids. The germline gives CDR1 MGHDK, CDR2 SYGVNS. CDR3 sequence: CASSEASGGPYQETQCF. CDR3 DNA sequence: TGTGCCAGCAGTGAGGCCAGCGGAGGGCCTTACCAAGAGACCCAGTGCTTC.

The chain has TRBV2 and TRBJ2-2, with D perhaps matching TRBD1 or TRBD2 (5 bases each). Looked up from germline, CDR1 is SNHLY and CDR2 is FYNNEI. The CDR3 runs to 13 residues. Trimming took off 8 bases at V and 7 bases at J, with 14 bases between the two ends. CDR3 bases: TGTGCCAGCGGCGCCCGGGGCCTCGGGGAGCTGTTTTTT. It encodes CASGARGLGELFF.

This clonotype appeared many times. The chain uses TRBV29-1 and TRBJ2-4; D gene unclear. The V gene lost 0 bases and the J gene lost 0 bases, with 9 bases spanning the gap. Germline V lookup: CDR1 SQVTM, CDR2 ANQGSEA. This CDR3 has 15 amino acids. CDR3 in amino acids: CSVEDPKIAKNIQYF. CDR3 in DNA: TGCAGCGTTGAAGATCCTAAAATAGCCAAAAACATTCAGTACTTC.

This clonotype was observed at least ten times. This chain uses TRBV6-2 or TRBV6-3 with TRBJ1-5; D gene ambiguous. This CDR3 contains 14 residues. The germline V gene encodes CDR1 MNHEY and CDR2 SVGEGT. The germline V and J ends were trimmed by 2 bases and 1 base, with 6 bases remaining between them. CDR3 coding DNA: TGTGCCAGCAGTTACGGTGGGAGCAATCAGCCCCAGCATTTT. Translated, it gives CASSYGGSNQPQHF.

This clonotype was picked up a small number of times. The CDR3 DNA follows: TGTGCCAGCAGCTTAGAGGTGTTATTTGGCACTGAAGCTTTCTTT. As protein: CASSLEVLFGTEAFF. The chain is built from TRBV7-2 and TRBJ1-1; the D is unclear. CDR1 and CDR2 (germline): SGHTA, FQGNSA. Trimming left V 1 base short and J 4 bases short, with 13 bases between. This CDR3 region has 15 residues. Supplemented by reference TRBV7-2 and TRBJ1-1, the full variable domain reads GAGVSQSPSNKVTEKGKDVELRCDPISGHTALYWYRQSLGQGLEFLIYFQGNSAPDKSGLPSDRFSAERTGGSVSTLTIQRTQQEDSAVYLCASSLEVLFGTEAFFGQGTRLTVV.

CDR3 coding DNA: TGTGCCAGCTCCCGGGTCATCCCTGGGACCGAGACCCAGTACTTC. Encoded protein: CASSRVIPGTETQYF. This chain links TRBV18 with TRBJ2-5, with D tentatively TRBD1 or TRBD2 (5 bases each). The germline CDR1 and CDR2 sequences are KGHSH and LQKENI. The CDR3 totals 15 residues. The ends were cut back, 6 bases at V and 5 bases at J, with 19 bases in the middle.

V gene TRBV4-2 combines with J gene TRBJ1-2; D gene unclear. The V gene lost 3 bases and the J gene lost 5 bases, with 16 bases spanning the gap. The CDR3 contains 15 residues. Germline V gives CDR1 LGHNA, CDR2 YNFKEQ. The CDR3 sequence: CASSHPRNTLYGYTF. The DNA of the CDR3 is TGTGCCAGCAGCCACCCTCGGAACACTTTATATGGCTACACCTTC.

The chain combines TRBV7-9 with TRBJ2-1; D possibly corresponds to TRBD2 (6 bases). V was clipped by 5 bases and J by 0 bases, with 14 bases between them. The V gene's germline CDR1 is SEHNR and CDR2 FQNEAQ (reference sequence). CDR3 length: 16 residues. The CDR3 bases are TGTGCCAGCAGCCCGGTTGGGGGGAGCTCCTACAATGAGCAGTTCTTC. Protein: CASSPVGGSSYNEQFF.

This clonotype rates as medium-sized. This chain connects TRBV24-1 to TRBJ1-2; D uncertain. The V and J ends lost 4 bases and 6 bases respectively, with 11 bases between them. CDR1 is KGHDR, CDR2 SFDVKD, per germline. This CDR3 comprises 13 residues. CDR3 DNA: TGTGCCACCAGTGAATCCAGACGGGATGGCTACACCTTC. Amino acid sequence: CATSESRRDGYTF.

The genes are TRBV15 and TRBJ2-5; D is unresolved. Trimming took off 8 bases at V and 5 bases at J, with 24 bases between the two ends. The V gene's germline CDR1 is LNHNV and CDR2 YYDKDF (reference sequence). The CDR3 has 16 residues. Here the CDR3 reads CATGKSSYGLQETQYF. The DNA of the CDR3 is TGTGCCACCGGCAAAAGCAGTTACGGATTGCAGGAGACCCAGTACTTC.

To note about this clonotype: At one end, the junction sequence differs from germline, possibly due to a read error. CDR3 in amino acids: CSVDGSGWNEQYF. The CDR3 DNA sequence: TGTAGCGTTGATGGTTCAGGGTGGAACGAGCAGTACTTC. The chain carries TRBV29-1 and TRBJ2-7; the D gene could be TRBD1 or TRBD2 (5 bases each). The CDR3 covers 13 residues. The germline V gene has CDR1 SQVTM and CDR2 ANQGSEA.

This clonotype was counted only a few times. The junction shows a germline mismatch at one end, possibly a read error. The CDR3 is CASSLLGANLNTVAFF. The CDR3 DNA follows: TGCGCTAGCAGCCTCCTGGGGGCGAACCTGAACACTGTAGCTTTCTTT. The chain employs TRBV5-1 and TRBJ1-1, with D perhaps TRBD1 (6 bases). The CDR3 totals 16 residues. Per the germline V gene, CDR1 is SGHRS and CDR2 is YFSETQ.

This sequence joins TRBV5-1 and TRBJ1-1; 11 bases agree with TRBD1. V lost 4 bases and J lost 5; bases outside the gene matches: 16. Germline values: CDR1 SGHRS, CDR2 YFSETQ. The CDR3 spans 18 residues. CDR3 nucleotides: TGCGCCAGCAGCGGGAAGGACAGGGGGCGCATAGGATCAACTGAAGCTTTCTTT. It translates to CASSGKDRGRIGSTEAFF.

This clonotype was detected ten times or more. The V gene is TRBV6-1, the J gene TRBJ2-7; D is uncertain. V lost 1 base and J lost 6, with 7 bases in between. Germline loops: CDR1 MNHNS, CDR2 SASEGT. CDR3 length: 12 residues. CDR3 amino acids: CASSEGGFEQYF. As DNA, the CDR3 is TGTGCCAGCAGTGAAGGTGGGTTCGAGCAGTACTTC.

With regard to this clonotype: Germline and junction disagree at one end, which may indicate a read error. The chain uses TRBV5-1 and TRBJ2-7; D is unclear. Germline V gene lookup returns CDR1 SGHRS and CDR2 YFSETQ. The CDR3 consists of 13 residues. CDR3 sequence: CASSFDLTYEQHF. The CDR3 DNA sequence: TGCGCCAGCAGCTTTGATCTTACGTACGAGCAGCACTTC.